These 28 T cell receptor beta chains share one sample of origin, sequenced in a study of T cells in Graves' hyperthyroidism and ophthalmopathy. Amplified TCR beta CDR3 regions came from RNA transcripts. Carried out on the TCR CDR3, a first-round RT-PCR used the HTBI primer set. MiXCR, run by TCRdb on the multiplex PCR reads, gives a single entry per CDR3 protein. The sample consists of some 600,000 distinct CDR3 sequences, around 42% of them appearing once. The sample taken for sequencing was peripheral blood or thyroid tissue (not recorded which). Receptors were obtained from a young woman with Graves' hyperthyroidism.

The chain joins TRBV7-2 to TRBJ1-6; the D is unclear. V shed 5 bases and J shed 5 bases, with 7 bases lying between them. The CDR3 runs to 13 residues. Germline assignment: CDR1 SGHTA and CDR2 FQGNSA. This chain's CDR3 is CASSPLDNSPLHF. The CDR3 region has the DNA TGTGCCAGCAGCCCCTTAGATAATTCACCCCTCCACTTT.

V usage is TRBV29-1 and J usage is TRBJ2-5; D tentatively reads TRBD1 or TRBD2 (6 bases each). CDR3 size: 14 residues. The V end lost 7 bases, the J end lost 1 base, and 16 bases lay between the germline ends. Germline CDR1 and CDR2: SQVTM and ANQGSEA. CDR3 protein: CSAEKQGGQETQYF. CDR3 coding DNA: TGCAGCGCCGAAAAACAGGGAGGCCAAGAGACCCAGTACTTC.

The sample holds a few counts of this clonotype. V is TRBV7-9 and J is TRBJ1-1, with D possibly TRBD1 on 6 matching bases. Per the germline V gene, CDR1 is SEHNR and CDR2 is FQNEAQ (reference sequence). This CDR3 has 13 amino acids. V gave up 5 bases and J gave up 7 bases, with 14 bases separating them. CDR3 residues: CASSHNRESEAFF. CDR3 nucleotide sequence: TGTGCCAGCAGCCACAACAGGGAGAGTGAAGCTTTCTTT.

With regard to this clonotype: Its ends do not fully match the called genes, so a read error is possible. This rearrangement joins TRBV10-3 to TRBJ2-7; 7 positions match TRBD2. Germline V gene lookup returns CDR1 ENHRY and CDR2 SYGVKD. The CDR3 loop spans 15 amino acids. CDR3 DNA: TGTGCCACCAGTAGGGCTAGCGGCAATACCTACGAGCAGTACTTC. Encoded protein: CATSRASGNTYEQYF.

V and J are TRBV10-3 and TRBJ1-5, with TRBD1 matching 9 bases. CDR1 and CDR2 (germline): ENHRY, SYGVKD. The CDR3 has 16 residues. Trimming removed 4 bases from V and 3 bases from J; junction bases left unmatched: 7. The CDR3 loop reads CAISAGTGWTNQPQHF. The DNA of the CDR3 is TGTGCCATCAGTGCGGGGACAGGGTGGACCAATCAGCCCCAGCATTTT.

The genes are TRBV11-2 and TRBJ2-7, with D perhaps matching TRBD2 (6 bases). Germline assignment: CDR1 SGHAT and CDR2 FQNNGV. With 8 bases removed from V and 6 bases from J, the gap between germline ends came to 14 bases. CDR3 length: 12 amino acids. Here the CDR3 reads CASGWDFFEQYF. The CDR3, as DNA: TGTGCCAGCGGCTGGGACTTTTTCGAGCAGTACTTC. Full variable domain (outside the CDR3, taken from reference TRBV11-2 and TRBJ2-7): EAGVAQSPRYKIIEKRQSVAFWCNPISGHATLYWYQQILGQGPKLLIQFQNNGVVDDSQLPKDRFSAERLKGVDSTLKIQPAKLEDSAVYLCASGWDFFEQYFGPGTRLTVT.

This clonotype was picked up a small number of times. The chain has TRBV7-6 and TRBJ2-2; TRBD1 matches at 9 bases. V shed 6 bases, J shed 4 bases, and the junction held 9 bases outside the gene matches. Germline V gene sequence: CDR1 SGHVS, CDR2 FNYEAQ. This CDR3 has 16 amino acids. The CDR3 sequence is CASSQTGQGGTGELFF. CDR3 DNA: TGTGCCAGCAGTCAAACGGGACAGGGAGGCACCGGGGAGCTGTTTTTT. Complete variable domain (other parts from reference TRBV7-6 and TRBJ2-2): GAGVSQSPRYKVTKRGQDVALRCDPISGHVSLYWYRQALGQGPEFLTYFNYEAQQDKSGLPNDRFSAERPEGSISTLTIQRTEQRDSAMYRCASSQTGQGGTGELFFGEGSRLTVL.

Worth noting for this clonotype: The junction does not match germline at one end; this may be a read error. This chain links TRBV7-9 with TRBJ2-7; TRBD2 matches at 7 bases. CDR3 size: 14 residues. Germline CDR1 and CDR2: SEHNR and FQNEAQ (reference sequence). The CDR3 DNA sequence: TGTGCCAGCAGCTCCTCCGCCGGGGACTACGGGCAGTACTTC. Translation gives CASSSSAGDYGQYF.

This clonotype has ten or more counts. V is TRBV2 and J is TRBJ1-4; D unresolved. The V and J ends lost 6 bases and 0 bases respectively, with 5 bases between them. There are 13 residues in the CDR3. The germline V gene has CDR1 SNHLY and CDR2 FYNNEI. The CDR3 DNA reads TGTGCCAGCAGCCTAGCAACTAATGAAAAACTGTTTTTT. Amino acid sequence: CASSLATNEKLFF. Using reference TRBV2 and TRBJ1-4 for the parts outside the CDR3, the full variable domain is EPEVTQTPSHQVTQMGQEVILRCVPISNHLYFYWYRQILGQKVEFLVSFYNNEISEKSEIFDDQFSVERPDGSNFTLKIRSTKLEDSAMYFCASSLATNEKLFFGSGTQLSVL.

CDR3 in amino acids: CAVIGRDSYEQYF. CDR3 in DNA: TGTGCCGTCATCGGACGCGACTCCTACGAGCAGTACTTC. This chain uses TRBV6-2 or TRBV6-3 with TRBJ2-7; the D is unclear. Germline V lookup: CDR1 MNHEY, CDR2 SVGEGT. The CDR3 contains 13 residues. Trimming removed 11 bases from V and 0 bases from J, with 14 bases in between.

This clonotype was counted only a few times. This rearrangement joins TRBV7-9 to TRBJ2-7; either TRBD1 or TRBD2 may supply D (5 bases each). V shed 5 bases and J shed 1 base, with 18 bases lying between them. Germline values: CDR1 SEHNR, CDR2 FQNEAQ (reference sequence). The length of the CDR3 is 16 residues. CDR3 coding DNA: TGTGCCAGCAGCACCGATGGGGCGGGTAGGTCCTACGAGCAGTACTTC. Translating it yields CASSTDGAGRSYEQYF.

This clonotype was detected a few times. The chain has TRBV7-2 and TRBJ2-5; 9 nucleotides line up with TRBD2. The V gene's germline CDR1 is SGHTA and CDR2 FQGNSA. The CDR3 consists of 15 residues. The junction had 7 bases not matched to a gene; V was cut back by 5 bases and J by 3 bases. DNA of the CDR3: TGTGCCAGCAGCAGGACTAGCGCCACCAAAGAGACCCAGTACTTC. Translation gives CASSRTSATKETQYF.

This clonotype was observed a few times. The chain recombines TRBV7-9 with TRBJ1-1, with D possibly matching TRBD1 (5 bases). Trimming took 5 bases from V and 1 from J, leaving 11 bases between them. The CDR3 loop spans 14 amino acids. Germline CDR1 reads SEHNR; CDR2 reads FQNEAQ (reference sequence). The CDR3 region has the DNA TGTGCCAGCAGCCGCCGGCAGGGGAACACTGAAGCTTTCTTT. Translated, it gives CASSRRQGNTEAFF.

The sample holds a few counts of this clonotype. The rearrangement uses TRBV7-2 and TRBJ1-4; tentatively, D is TRBD1 (6 bases). This CDR3 is 15 amino acids long. V lost 7 bases, J lost 5 bases, and 17 bases lay in between. Per germline, CDR1 SGHTA and CDR2 FQGNSA. The CDR3 loop is CASTRMGGENEKLFF. The CDR3 DNA reads TGTGCCAGCACCCGCATGGGGGGCGAAAATGAAAAACTGTTTTTT. Complete variable domain (other parts from reference TRBV7-2 and TRBJ1-4): GAGVSQSPSNKVTEKGKDVELRCDPISGHTALYWYRQSLGQGLEFLIYFQGNSAPDKSGLPSDRFSAERTGGSVSTLTIQRTQQEDSAVYLCASTRMGGENEKLFFGSGTQLSVL.

This clonotype came up many times. V usage is TRBV2 and J usage is TRBJ1-5; 7 nucleotides align to TRBD1. The CDR3 consists of 15 residues. The germline gives CDR1 SNHLY, CDR2 FYNNEI. Trimming took 6 bases from V and 3 from J; bases not matched to a gene: 8. The CDR3 bases are TGTGCCAGCAGACAGAGGACAGGCGACAATCAGCCCCAGCATTTT. Its protein product is CASRQRTGDNQPQHF.

On this clonotype itself: At one end, the junction sequence differs from germline, possibly due to a read error. The V gene is TRBV2, the J gene TRBJ2-2; D is ambiguous. This CDR3 has 10 residues. Germline V gene sequence: CDR1 SNHLY, CDR2 FYNNEI. The DNA for the CDR3 is TGTACCAGCAATGGAGTGGAGCTGTTTTTT. It codes for CTSNGVELFF.

The chain recombines TRBV2 with TRBJ2-5; TRBD2 aligns across 10 bases. The CDR3 extends over 16 amino acids. V gave up 8 bases and J gave up 4 bases; unmatched junction bases: 13. Germline CDR1 is SNHLY and CDR2 is FYNNEI. The CDR3 DNA is TGTGCCAGCGCGCTAGGAGCGGGAGGGCGTAGAGAGACCCAGTACTTC. This codes for CASALGAGGRRETQYF.

This clonotype was counted between two and nine times. The chain couples TRBV7-9 to TRBJ1-1, with 9 positions matching TRBD1. CDR1 SEHNR and CDR2 FQNEAQ come from the germline V gene (reference sequence). CDR3 size: 15 residues. V gave up 4 bases and J gave up 3 bases; unmatched junction bases: 6. The CDR3: CASSSYRGRDTEAFF. In DNA form, the CDR3 reads TGTGCCAGCAGCTCGTACAGGGGGCGCGACACTGAAGCTTTCTTT.

The J gene is TRBJ2-7, the V gene TRBV7-3; 10 nucleotides agree with TRBD1. The CDR3 is 15 residues long. The V and J ends lost 6 bases and 1 base, in that order; junction bases with no gene match: 6. Germline CDR1 SGHTA, CDR2 FQGTGA. The CDR3 loop is CASSLDRGASYEQYF. CDR3 in DNA: TGTGCCAGCAGTTTGGACAGGGGGGCATCCTACGAGCAGTACTTC. Full variable domain (missing parts from reference TRBV7-3 and TRBJ2-7): GAGVSQTPSNKVTEKGKYVELRCDPISGHTALYWYRQSLGQGPEFLIYFQGTGAADDSGLPNDRFFAVRPEGSVSTLKIQRTERGDSAVYLCASSLDRGASYEQYFGPGTRLTVT.

This clonotype was counted ten times or more. The V call is TRBV29-1, the J call TRBJ2-7, with 11 bases identical to TRBD1. The CDR3 length is 12 residues. Germline assignment: CDR1 SQVTM and CDR2 ANQGSEA. With V trimmed by 7 bases and J by 5 bases, 4 bases remained unmatched. Written as DNA, the CDR3 is TGCAGCGCAGGACAGGGGGCCAACGAGCAGTACTTC. The encoded protein is CSAGQGANEQYF.

This clonotype came up many times. This chain uses TRBV29-1 with TRBJ1-2; D ambiguous. The CDR3 length is 11 residues. V was pared by 5 bases and J by 8 bases, with 12 bases between. Looked up from germline, CDR1 is SQVTM and CDR2 is ANQGSEA. CDR3 DNA sequence: TGCAGCGTTCGAAAAACAGAAGGCTACACCTTC. This encodes CSVRKTEGYTF.

The chain is built from TRBV7-9 and TRBJ2-5, with D maybe TRBD1 (6 bases). CDR3 length equals 14 residues. CDR1 and CDR2 from the germline V gene are SEHNR and FQNEAQ (reference sequence). Trimming cost V 4 bases and J 5 bases, with 14 bases left between them. This chain's CDR3 is CASSSGPRGETQYF. In DNA form, the CDR3 reads TGTGCCAGCAGCTCGGGCCCTAGGGGGGAGACCCAGTACTTC.

This clonotype occurred many times. The chain joins TRBV10-3 to TRBJ1-3; 7 nucleotides align to TRBD1. Germline CDR1 ENHRY, CDR2 SYGVKD. V lost 6 bases, J lost 0 bases, and 11 bases stayed unmatched. CDR3 length: 17 residues. The CDR3 nucleotides are TGTGCCATCAGCTTGGGAACAGGGGCTAGCTCTGGAAACACCATATATTTT. Translated: CAISLGTGASSGNTIYF.

This clonotype showed up just a few times. CDR3 bases: TGCAGTGCTAGAGATTTGCGGAAAGAGACCCAGTACTTC. Its protein is CSARDLRKETQYF. This sequence joins TRBV20-1 and TRBJ2-5; D is uncertain. Germline CDR1 is DFQATT and CDR2 is SNEGSKA (reference sequence). This CDR3 region has 13 residues. V gave up 0 bases and J gave up 3 bases, with 8 bases separating them.

The rearrangement joins TRBV2 to TRBJ2-2; D possibly corresponds to TRBD2 (6 bases). This CDR3 has 16 amino acids. The V end lost 5 bases, the J end lost 0 bases, and 13 bases lay between the germline ends. Germline V gene data show CDR1 as SNHLY and CDR2 as FYNNEI. CDR3 nucleotide sequence: TGTGCCAGCAGTCCCCCTAGCGTTTCGAACACCGGGGAGCTGTTTTTT. Residues: CASSPPSVSNTGELFF. The full variable domain, its missing parts supplied by reference TRBV2 and TRBJ2-2, is EPEVTQTPSHQVTQMGQEVILRCVPISNHLYFYWYRQILGQKVEFLVSFYNNEISEKSEIFDDQFSVERPDGSNFTLKIRSTKLEDSAMYFCASSPPSVSNTGELFFGEGSRLTVL.

The J gene is TRBJ1-6, the V gene TRBV24-1, with D hard to call. Trimming removed 2 bases from V and 4 bases from J, with 11 bases in between. The CDR3 consists of 16 residues. Germline V gene lookup returns CDR1 KGHDR and CDR2 SFDVKD. CDR3 nucleotide sequence: TGTGCCACCAGTGATTCGAGACTGGGGTATAATTCACCCCTCCACTTT. Translating gives CATSDSRLGYNSPLHF.

This clonotype was picked up many times. The rearrangement uses TRBV12-3 or TRBV12-4 and TRBJ2-7; D unclear. The V end was cut by 2 bases, the J end by 5 bases, with 4 bases between. The CDR3 has 11 amino acids. The CDR3 region has the DNA TGTGCCAGCAGTTTAACCCACGAGCAGTACTTC. It translates to CASSLTHEQYF.

This clonotype was counted between two and nine times. The rearrangement links TRBV20-1 to TRBJ1-2; 9 bases fit TRBD1. The germline V gene has CDR1 DFQATT and CDR2 SNEGSKA (reference sequence). The CDR3 sequence is 14 residues long. The ends lost 0 bases at V and 7 bases at J; junction bases unmatched: 6. CDR3 sequence reads: CSARDPVQGAGYTF. The DNA of the CDR3 is TGCAGTGCTAGAGATCCCGTACAGGGGGCTGGCTACACCTTC.